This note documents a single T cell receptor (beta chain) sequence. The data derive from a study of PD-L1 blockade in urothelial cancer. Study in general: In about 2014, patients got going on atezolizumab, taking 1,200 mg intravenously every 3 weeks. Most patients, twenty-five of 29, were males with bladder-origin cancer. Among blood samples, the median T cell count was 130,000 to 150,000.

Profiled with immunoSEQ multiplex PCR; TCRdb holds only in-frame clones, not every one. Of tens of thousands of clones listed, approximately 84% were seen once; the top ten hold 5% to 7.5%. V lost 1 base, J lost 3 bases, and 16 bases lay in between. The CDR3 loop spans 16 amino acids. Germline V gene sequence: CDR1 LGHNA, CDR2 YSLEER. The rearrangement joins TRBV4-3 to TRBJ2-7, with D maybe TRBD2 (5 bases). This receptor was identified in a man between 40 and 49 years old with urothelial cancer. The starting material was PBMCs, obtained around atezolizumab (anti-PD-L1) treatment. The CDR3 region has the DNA TGCGCCAGCAGCCAAGTAGCAACGGGGAAGGTCTACGAGCAGTACTTC. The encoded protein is CASSQVATGKVYEQYF.